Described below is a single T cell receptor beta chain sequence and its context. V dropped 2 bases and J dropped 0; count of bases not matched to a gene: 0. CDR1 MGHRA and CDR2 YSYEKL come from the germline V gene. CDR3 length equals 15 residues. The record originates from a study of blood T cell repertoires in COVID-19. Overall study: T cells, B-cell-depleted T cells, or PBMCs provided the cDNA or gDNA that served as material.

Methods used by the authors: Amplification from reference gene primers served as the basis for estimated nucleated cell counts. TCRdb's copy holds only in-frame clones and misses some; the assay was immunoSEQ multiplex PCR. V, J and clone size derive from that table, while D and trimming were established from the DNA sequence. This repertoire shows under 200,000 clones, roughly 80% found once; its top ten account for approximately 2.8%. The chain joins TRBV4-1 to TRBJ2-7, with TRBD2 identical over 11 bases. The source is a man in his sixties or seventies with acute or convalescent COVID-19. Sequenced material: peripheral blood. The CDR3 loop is CASSQTSGGSYEQYF. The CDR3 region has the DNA TGCGCCAGCAGCCAAACTAGCGGGGGCTCCTACGAGCAGTACTTC.